This TCR beta chain was sequenced in a study of blood T cells in healthy people across ages. General observations from the study: Estimates drawn from one million T cells were deemed to understate diversity. TCR beta diversity, measured per million T cells, fell in a roughly linear way with age.

It was with a sample-barcoded 5' primer and a J-beta primer mix that a second PCR of roughly 6 to 12 cycles was run. From the 5' RACE reads, TCRdb called clonotypes with MiXCR, one entry per CDR3 protein. The sample consists of some 900,000 distinct CDR3 sequences, roughly 50% of them appearing once. The donors, healthy Caucasians from Russia, were aged 6 to 90. For every donor, a draw yielded about 9.7 milliliters of peripheral blood. Points on this clonotype: Its antigen is not known.

Germline assignment: CDR1 SEHNR and CDR2 FQNEAQ (reference sequence). CDR3 size: 13 residues. The V end lost 3 bases, the J end lost 3 bases, and 5 bases lay between the germline ends. The chain combines TRBV7-9 with TRBJ1-4; D remains unclear. This sequence originates from a man aged 30 to 45 in good health. Sequencing used blood. CDR3 sequence (DNA): TGTGCCAGCAGCTTTGAAGCTAATGAAAAACTGTTTTTT. It codes for CASSFEANEKLFF.